This is a list of T cell receptor beta chains from one sample in a study of blood T cell repertoires in COVID-19. The repertoire was sequenced with immunoSEQ multiplex PCR; TCRdb's copy has only in-frame clones and lacks some. The sample lists about 220,000 clones; approximately 85% were seen once. The sample comprised peripheral blood. These receptors were obtained from a woman in her sixties or seventies with acute or convalescent COVID-19. CDR3s include the opening cysteine and the closing phenylalanine or tryptophan. Each record gives: J gene, clone size, D gene, V gene, CDR3 DNA, CDR3 protein. The D gene is left open where the match is weak. The listing skips clone size in some rows; elsewhere it reads once, few, many or a size class.

TRBJ2-3 | NA | TRBD1 | TRBV5-6 | TGTGCCAGCGGGATCAATCGGGACAGGTACACAGATACGCAGTATTTT | CASGINRDRYTDTQYF
TRBJ2-5 | once | NA | TRBV3-1/TRBV3-2 | TGTGCCAGCAGCTGGGGGCGGGAGACCCAGTACTTC | CASSWGRETQYF
TRBJ2-3 | NA | TRBD2 | TRBV4-2 | TGTGCCAGCAGCCTCCGGCGTGCGGGGGGGTACCAGGATACGCAGTATTTT | CASSLRRAGGYQDTQYF
TRBJ1-5 | once | NA | TRBV2 | TGTGCCAGCAGTGAGTGGGGGCGGGGCAATCAGCCCCAGCATTTT | CASSEWGRGNQPQHF
TRBJ2-5 | NA | NA | TRBV7-2 | TGTGCCAGCACCAAAAGGGTCGGGGGAGGAGAGACCCAGTACTTC | CASTKRVGGGETQYF
TRBJ1-1 | NA | TRBD1 | TRBV4-3 | TGCGCCAGCAGCCAACCGGGACAGGGGACTGAAGCTTTCTTT | CASSQPGQGTEAFF
TRBJ2-5 | NA | NA | TRBV7-7 | TGTGCCAGCAGCTACGGGACTGAAGAGACCCAGTACTTC | CASSYGTEETQYF
TRBJ1-5 | NA | NA | TRBV2 | TGTGCCAGCAGTGAAGACAGGCTTAGCAATCAGCCCCAGCATTTT | CASSEDRLSNQPQHF
TRBJ1-5 | NA | TRBD1 | TRBV7-8 | TGTGCCAGCAGCTTAGGGGGTCAGGGGGCAAGACAGCCCCAGCATTTT | CASSLGGQGARQPQHF
TRBJ2-7 | NA | NA | TRBV18 | TGTGCCAGCTCCCCCCAGGGTCAGCTCTCCTACGAGCAGTACTTC | CASSPQGQLSYEQYF
TRBJ1-2 | NA | TRBD1 | TRBV15 | TGTGCCACCAGCAGAGATCCGGCAGGGGGCGGAAGCTACACCTTC | CATSRDPAGGGSYTF
TRBJ1-1 | NA | NA | TRBV29-1 | TGCAGCGTTGGGTACAGATTAAACACTGAAGCTTTCTTT | CSVGYRLNTEAFF
TRBJ2-7 | NA | NA | TRBV4-2 | TGTGCCAGCAGCCAAGGGGGGCGAGAGCAGTACTTC | CASSQGGREQYF
TRBJ1-3 | NA | TRBD1 | TRBV5-5 | TGTGCCAGCAGCTTGGAAGGGACAGCGGCCTCTGGAAACACCATATATTTT | CASSLEGTAASGNTIYF
TRBJ1-1 | medium-sized | TRBD1 | TRBV7-9 | TGTGCCAGCAGCTTCCCACCGACAGGGGGGGCTGAAGCTTTCTTT | CASSFPPTGGAEAFF
TRBJ1-2 | NA | NA | TRBV12-5 | TGTGCTAGTGGCTTGGGGCAGGGAGGATATGGCTACACCTTC | CASGLGQGGYGYTF
TRBJ1-6 | NA | NA | TRBV19 | TGTGCCAGTAGCATCCTTGGTAGAAATTCACCCCTCCACTTT | CASSILGRNSPLHF
TRBJ2-7 | NA | NA | TRBV5-1 | TGCGCCAGCAGCTTGGAAGGGGTAGCTCTACTCTACGAGCAGTACTTC | CASSLEGVALLYEQYF
TRBJ2-5 | NA | TRBD2 | TRBV5-8 | TGTGCCAGCAGCTTGGGACTAGCGGCTTATGGGACCCAGTACTTC | CASSLGLAAYGTQYF
TRBJ1-1 | NA | TRBD1 | TRBV5-1 | TGCGCCAGCAGCTCCGACAGGGTGGTGAACACTGAAGCTTTCTTT | CASSSDRVVNTEAFF
TRBJ1-1 | NA | TRBD1 | TRBV28 | TGTGCCAGCAGTTCTATCGTCAGGGGGCTCACTGAAGCTTTCTTT | CASSSIVRGLTEAFF
TRBJ1-1 | NA | NA | TRBV18 | TGTGCCAGCTCACCAGGCAGGGGTTGGACTGAAGCTTTCTTT | CASSPGRGWTEAFF
TRBJ1-6 | NA | NA | TRBV9 | TGTGCCAGCAGCGTAGAGGGGGTCTATAATTCACCCCTCCACTTT | CASSVEGVYNSPLHF
TRBJ2-2 | NA | TRBD2 | TRBV2 | TGTGCCAGCATAGCGGGGGAATGGTTCGGCACCGGGGAGCTGTTTTTT | CASIAGEWFGTGELFF
TRBJ1-5 | NA | NA | TRBV10-3 | TGTGCCATCAGTGAGTCTGGACAGAATCAGCCCCAGCATTTT | CAISESGQNQPQHF
TRBJ1-2 | NA | NA | TRBV29-1 | TGCAGCGTTGATAGTGGACAGATAAACTATGGCTACACCTTC | CSVDSGQINYGYTF
TRBJ2-4 | NA | NA | TRBV19 | TGTGCCTCAGGGCAGCCGCAAAACATTCAGTACTTC | CASGQPQNIQYF
TRBJ1-5 | NA | NA | TRBV12-3/TRBV12-4 | TGTGCCAGCAGTTTCGCAGATGATCAGCCCCAGCATTTT | CASSFADDQPQHF
TRBJ1-5 | NA | TRBD1 | TRBV6-5 | TGTGCCAGCAGTTACGGACAGGGGTACGATCAGCCCCAGCATTTT | CASSYGQGYDQPQHF
TRBJ1-6 | NA | NA | TRBV15 | TGTGCCACCAGCACCGGACAGATCAATTCACCCCTCCACTTT | CATSTGQINSPLHF
TRBJ2-3 | NA | TRBD2 | TRBV5-1 | TGCGCCAGCAGCTTCTACCTAGCGGGGGGGATCACAGATACGCAGTATTTT | CASSFYLAGGITDTQYF
TRBJ1-1 | NA | NA | TRBV9 | TGTGCCAGCAGCGTAGAAGGTGGACAGTTGAGCACTGAAGCTTTCTTT | CASSVEGGQLSTEAFF
TRBJ1-1 | few | NA | TRBV4-2 | TGTGCCAGCAGCCAAGATCGGGATACTGAAGCTTTCTTT | CASSQDRDTEAFF
TRBJ2-1 | NA | NA | TRBV24-1 | TGTGCCACCAGCGAAGGGGCCGGATACCAGTTCTTC | CATSEGAGYQFF
TRBJ1-2 | once | TRBD1 | TRBV4-1 | TGCGCCAGCAGCCCCCGGGACAGGGTCGACGGCTACACCTTC | CASSPRDRVDGYTF
TRBJ1-4 | once | NA | TRBV3-1/TRBV3-2 | TGTGCCTGTACAGCGGGGCCTAATGAAAAACTGTTTTTT | CACTAGPNEKLFF
TRBJ1-6 | NA | NA | TRBV18 | TGTGCCAGCTCACCACCGAACCGGAGGATTAATTCACCCCTCCACTTT | CASSPPNRRINSPLHF
TRBJ1-5 | NA | NA | TRBV9 | TGTGCCAGCAGCCCCGGGGTGGGGGCGAGCAATCAGCCCCAGCATTTT | CASSPGVGASNQPQHF
TRBJ1-2 | NA | TRBD1 | TRBV18 | TGTGCCAGCTCACCTGACAGGGGGAATGGCTACACCTTC | CASSPDRGNGYTF
TRBJ2-7 | NA | TRBD1 | TRBV6-4 | TGTGCCAGGTCACAGGGGTGCGAGCAGTACTTC | CARSQGCEQYF
TRBJ1-1 | NA | NA | TRBV10-1 | TGCGCCAGCAGTGAGTCGATTTTTCGAGGGAACGTTGAAGCTTTCTTT | CASSESIFRGNVEAFF
TRBJ1-4 | NA | NA | TRBV7-2 | TGTGCCAGCAGCTTAACCGGGGGGTTTAATGAAAAACTGTTTTTT | CASSLTGGFNEKLFF
TRBJ1-1 | NA | TRBD1 | TRBV9 | TGTGCCAGCAGCGCGACGGGACAGGGTTTTACTGAAGCTTTCTTT | CASSATGQGFTEAFF
TRBJ1-2 | few | TRBD1 | TRBV30 | TGTGCCTGGAGTGTACTAGGGGGCGATCGCTATGGCTACACCTTC | CAWSVLGGDRYGYTF
TRBJ2-3 | NA | TRBD2 | TRBV7-2 | TGTGCCAGCAGCTTAGCCGCGCTAGCGGGGGGAAAAACAGATACGCAGTATTTT | CASSLAALAGGKTDTQYF
TRBJ2-1 | NA | NA | TRBV30 | TGTGCCTGGAGTGTATTATGGAGCTCCTACAATGAGCAGTTCTTC | CAWSVLWSSYNEQFF
TRBJ1-2 | NA | TRBD1 | TRBV7-2 | TGTGCCAGCAGCTTGGGACAGGGCAGCGGCTACACCTTC | CASSLGQGSGYTF
TRBJ1-2 | NA | NA | TRBV28 | TGTGCCAGCAGTGGGGGGTTCTATGGCTACACCTTC | CASSGGFYGYTF
TRBJ2-7 | NA | NA | TRBV5-1 | TGCGCCAGCAGCTTGAATCGACGCGGATACGAGCAGTACTTC | CASSLNRRGYEQYF
TRBJ1-5 | NA | NA | TRBV27 | TGTGCCAGCAGGTCAGGGAAGGCGGGCAATCAGCCCCAGCATTTT | CASRSGKAGNQPQHF